This passage covers 25 T cell receptor beta chains from one sample sequenced in a study of T cell repertoires in cytomegalovirus infection. These receptors' targets are unknown. Each CDR3 protein is one row after TCRdb ran MiXCR on the reads. The sample has about a million distinct CDR3 sequences, about 33% seen once. The sample in question was cultured CD8+ T cells from PBMCs, obtained from culture after CMV antigen stimulation. The source is a human donor in good health (CMV status not recorded). Some clones in this sample may be carry-over from other donors' samples.

At least ten counts were recorded for this clonotype. The CDR3 region is CASSLEVAGPTDTQYF. Written as DNA, the CDR3 is TGTGCCAGCAGCTTAGAGGTAGCGGGGCCCACAGATACGCAGTATTTT. This chain links TRBV7-8 with TRBJ2-3; 8 bases map to TRBD2. Germline V gene data show CDR1 as SGHVS and CDR2 as FQNEAQ. This CDR3 contains 16 residues. V trimming: 1 base; J trimming: 2 bases; junction bases outside the gene matches: 5. Combining the CDR3 with reference TRBV7-8 and TRBJ2-3 gives the whole variable domain GAGVSQSPRYKVAKRGQDVALRCDPISGHVSLFWYQQALGQGPEFLTYFQNEAQLDKSGLPSDRFFAERPEGSVSTLKIQRTQQEDSAVYLCASSLEVAGPTDTQYFGPGTRLTVL.

This clonotype has only a few counts. The chain recombines TRBV5-4 with TRBJ2-2, with D possibly TRBD2 on 6 matching bases. Per germline, CDR1 SGHNT and CDR2 YYREEE (reference sequence). V dropped 2 bases and J dropped 5 bases, with 19 bases sitting between them. The CDR3 runs 17 residues. The CDR3 spells CASSFSAGRGNTGELFF. The CDR3 DNA reads as TGTGCCAGCAGCTTCAGCGCGGGAAGGGGCAATACCGGGGAGCTGTTTTTT.

The chain combines TRBV18 with TRBJ2-1; 8 bases agree with TRBD2. This CDR3 comprises 16 residues. Germline assignment: CDR1 KGHSH and CDR2 LQKENI. V trimming: 0 bases; J trimming: 5 bases; junction bases outside the gene matches: 6. CDR3 in DNA: TGTGCCAGCTCACCACCGTACAGCGGGGGCCACAATGAGCAGTTCTTC. Its protein product is CASSPPYSGGHNEQFF.

V usage is TRBV19 and J usage is TRBJ2-1, with D possibly being TRBD1 (6 bases). Germline CDR1 LNHDA, CDR2 SQIVND (reference sequence). V lost 0 bases, J lost 5 bases, and 8 bases lay in between. The CDR3 totals 14 residues. The CDR3 DNA follows: TGTGCCAGTAGTATAGAAGGGACACACAATGAGCAGTTCTTC. It is translated as CASSIEGTHNEQFF.

This chain connects TRBV29-1 to TRBJ2-1; TRBD2 agrees at 8 bases. V dropped 2 bases and J dropped 3; count of bases not matched to a gene: 12. Looked up from germline, CDR1 is SQVTM and CDR2 is ANQGSEA. The CDR3 is 17 residues long. CDR3 nucleotides: TGCAGCGTTGAACATCTCAAGGCACTAGCGGACTACAATGAGCAGTTCTTC. As protein: CSVEHLKALADYNEQFF.

This clonotype was observed a few times. The rearrangement links TRBV4-3 to TRBJ2-5; 8 nucleotides align to TRBD2. V shed 1 base, J shed 5 bases, and the junction held 3 bases outside the gene matches. This CDR3 spans 14 amino acids. Germline V gene sequence: CDR1 LGHNA, CDR2 YSLEER. The CDR3 is CASSQAGGLETQYF. The CDR3 DNA sequence: TGCGCCAGCAGCCAAGCGGGGGGGCTCGAGACCCAGTACTTC.

The chain employs TRBV20-1 and TRBJ1-1; D gene ambiguous. This CDR3 region has 15 residues. V gave up 0 bases and J gave up 5 bases, with 16 bases separating them. Germline V CDR1 and CDR2: DFQATT, SNEGSKA (reference sequence). The CDR3 loop is CSARDPLISLTEAFF. The CDR3 DNA sequence: TGCAGTGCTAGAGATCCTCTGATTAGTTTGACTGAAGCTTTCTTT.

This clonotype was picked up a small number of times. CDR3 residues: CASSYSLTKGDTEAFF. CDR3 nucleotide sequence: TGTGCCAGCAGTTACTCGCTAACTAAGGGAGACACTGAAGCTTTCTTT. V usage is TRBV6-2 or TRBV6-3 and J usage is TRBJ1-1; D uncertain. The germline gives CDR1 MNHEY, CDR2 SVGEGT. V gave up 0 bases and J gave up 3 bases, with 14 bases separating them. The length of the CDR3 is 16 residues.

This clonotype showed up just a few times. This chain links TRBV10-2 with TRBJ2-3, with D possibly TRBD1 on 6 matching bases. V lost 8 bases and J 4 bases, leaving 10 bases between the germline ends. The CDR3 is 12 amino acids. Germline V gene data show CDR1 as WSHSY and CDR2 as SAAADI. The CDR3 coding sequence is TGCGCCAGCGGGCCAGGGGCAGATACGCAGTATTTT. Translated, it gives CASGPGADTQYF.

This clonotype was seen a handful of times. V gene TRBV19 combines with J gene TRBJ2-3, with 10 bases matching TRBD1. CDR3 length: 13 amino acids. Germline values: CDR1 LNHDA, CDR2 SQIVND (reference sequence). The trim removed 7 bases at V and 4 bases at J, leaving 2 bases unmatched. Here the CDR3 DNA reads TGTGCCAGTACTGGACAGGGGGCAGATACGCAGTATTTT. Its translation is CASTGQGADTQYF.

The CDR3 loop reads CASSRMGSSYNSPLHF. CDR3 nucleotide sequence: TGTGCCAGCAGCCGCATGGGTAGCTCCTATAATTCACCCCTCCACTTT. The chain combines TRBV7-4 with TRBJ1-6, with D unresolved. Looked up from germline, CDR1 is SGHVT and CDR2 is SQSDAQ. The V and J ends lost 5 bases and 0 bases respectively, with 11 bases between them. The CDR3 loop spans 16 amino acids.

This clonotype was counted only a few times. V usage is TRBV6-1 and J usage is TRBJ1-5; D unclear. The CDR3 sequence is 14 residues long. With 2 bases removed from V and 6 bases from J, the gap between germline ends came to 11 bases. Germline loops: CDR1 MNHNS, CDR2 SASEGT. CDR3 in amino acids: CASSERAGSQPQHF. CDR3 nucleotides: TGTGCCAGCAGTGAAAGGGCAGGAAGTCAGCCCCAGCATTTT.

Ten or more counts support this clonotype. This chain uses TRBV7-9 with TRBJ2-1; D not certain. Germline CDR1 reads SEHNR; CDR2 reads FQNEAQ (reference sequence). Trimming removed 0 bases from V and 8 bases from J, with 5 bases in between. This CDR3 spans 12 amino acids. The chain's CDR3 is CASSLAWDEQFF. CDR3 DNA sequence: TGTGCCAGCAGCTTAGCGTGGGATGAGCAGTTCTTC.

J is TRBJ2-3 and V is TRBV19; D may be TRBD1 or TRBD2 (5 bases each). Germline V CDR1 and CDR2: LNHDA, SQIVND (reference sequence). This CDR3 contains 15 residues. The V gene lost 6 bases and the J gene lost 2 bases, with 15 bases spanning the gap. DNA of the CDR3: TGTGCCAGTAGCCCGGGGCAGGTGACCACAGATACGCAGTATTTT. The encoded protein is CASSPGQVTTDTQYF.

V usage is TRBV7-6 and J usage is TRBJ1-1, with 9 bases fitting TRBD1. Germline V gene sequence: CDR1 SGHVS, CDR2 FNYEAQ. V was clipped by 6 bases and J by 10 bases; unmatched bases: 15. The length of the CDR3 is 15 residues. The CDR3 DNA sequence: TGTGCCAGCAGTGCTCCGGGACAGGGACCCCTGGGAGCTTTCTTT. Its translation is CASSAPGQGPLGAFF.

The rearrangement uses TRBV7-9 and TRBJ2-6; D ambiguous. CDR1 and CDR2 (germline): SEHNR, FQNEAQ (reference sequence). Trimming left V 4 bases short and J 0 bases short, with 7 bases between. The CDR3 consists of 15 residues. The CDR3 coding sequence is TGTGCCAGCAGCTACCGCCTCTCTGGGGCCAACGTCCTGACTTTC. This encodes CASSYRLSGANVLTF. The variable domain in full, completed from reference TRBV7-9 and TRBJ2-6, reads DTGVSQNPRHKITKRGQNVTFRCDPISEHNRLYWYRQTLGQGPEFLTYFQNEAQLEKSRLLSDRFSAERPKGSFSTLEIQRTEQGDSAMYLCASSYRLSGANVLTFGAGSRLTVL.

This clonotype was observed a handful of times. The V call is TRBV7-9, the J call TRBJ1-2; D might be TRBD1 (5 bases). The germline gives CDR1 SEHNR, CDR2 FQNEAQ (reference sequence). Deletions cut 1 base from V and 11 bases from J, with 11 bases between. The CDR3 has 12 residues. This CDR3 is CASSLGGRVYTF. The DNA for the CDR3 is TGTGCCAGCAGCTTAGGAGGCAGGGTGTACACCTTC.

Concerning this clonotype itself: This may stem from a read error, because a much larger clone lies one nucleotide away. The chain has TRBV7-8 and TRBJ2-3; D call uncertain. Per germline, CDR1 SGHVS and CDR2 FQNEAQ. This CDR3 is built from 13 residues. V was cut by 7 bases and J by 4 bases, with 12 bases left in between. The CDR3 reads CASNFLGPDTQYF. CDR3 bases: TGTGCCAGCAACTTCTTAGGCCCAGATACGCAGTATTTT.

The chain uses TRBV20-1 and TRBJ2-5; 14 bases map to TRBD2. J gave up 7 bases and V 3 bases, and 4 bases lay outside the gene matches. This CDR3 spans 14 amino acids. In germline, CDR1 is DFQATT, CDR2 SNEGSKA (reference sequence). The DNA for the CDR3 is TGCAGTGCTAGGGGACTAGCGGGAGATCCGACCCAGTACTTC. As protein: CSARGLAGDPTQYF.

This clonotype was found a few times. At one end, the junction sequence differs from germline, possibly due to a read error. The V and J genes are TRBV4-1 and TRBJ1-5; D remains unclear. The CDR3 loop spans 15 amino acids. Germline V CDR1 and CDR2: MGHRA, YSYEKL. In nucleotides, the CDR3 is TGTGCCAGCAGCCCTAGGAGGGAGGGCAATCAGCCCCAGCATTTT. It is translated as CASSPRREGNQPQHF.

This clonotype was seen more than once but under ten times. V is TRBV4-3 and J is TRBJ2-1; TRBD2 matches 8 bases. The CDR3 contains 16 residues. V shed 4 bases, J shed 4 bases, and the junction held 9 bases outside the gene matches. Germline assignment: CDR1 LGHNA and CDR2 YSLEER. CDR3 nucleotide sequence: TGCGCCAGCAGCCGCAGCAGCGGGGGTGTATACAATGAGCAGTTCTTC. This translates into CASSRSSGGVYNEQFF.

This clonotype came up a few times. The V call is TRBV7-2, the J call TRBJ2-7; the D gene is possibly TRBD1 (6 bases). Between the trimmed V and J ends, which lost 4 bases and 4 bases, there was a span of 14 bases. This CDR3 spans 14 amino acids. Germline CDR1 and CDR2: SGHTA and FQGNSA. The CDR3 bases are TGTGCCAGCAGCTCCAACAGGGATACATACGAGCAGTACGTC. Its translation: CASSSNRDTYEQYV.

The chain employs TRBV6-1 and TRBJ1-2, with 10 bases matching TRBD1. V lost 5 bases and J lost 2; bases outside the gene matches: 5. The CDR3 covers 15 residues. Germline V gives CDR1 MNHNS, CDR2 SASEGT. This CDR3 reads CASSWDRGPNYGYTF. The CDR3 coding sequence is TGTGCCAGCAGTTGGGACAGGGGCCCGAACTATGGCTACACCTTC.

The chain uses TRBV10-1 and TRBJ2-3, with 10 bases fitting TRBD2. Germline trimming cut 3 bases from V and 4 bases from J; bases unmatched to any gene: 13. The CDR3 runs to 18 residues. CDR1 and CDR2 from the germline V gene are WNHNN and SYGVQD (reference sequence). This CDR3 reads CASSDKIAGGPRADTQYF. CDR3 DNA sequence: TGCGCCAGCAGTGATAAGATAGCGGGGGGCCCCAGGGCAGATACGCAGTATTTT.

This clonotype was seen more than once but under ten times. V gene TRBV14 combines with J gene TRBJ2-5, with 10 bases lining up with TRBD1. The CDR3 is made up of 15 amino acids. V was clipped by 5 bases and J by 2 bases; unmatched bases: 5. The germline gives CDR1 SGHDN, CDR2 FVKESK. CDR3 region: CASSETGGQQETQYF. CDR3 sequence (DNA): TGTGCCAGCAGCGAGACAGGGGGCCAACAAGAGACCCAGTACTTC.